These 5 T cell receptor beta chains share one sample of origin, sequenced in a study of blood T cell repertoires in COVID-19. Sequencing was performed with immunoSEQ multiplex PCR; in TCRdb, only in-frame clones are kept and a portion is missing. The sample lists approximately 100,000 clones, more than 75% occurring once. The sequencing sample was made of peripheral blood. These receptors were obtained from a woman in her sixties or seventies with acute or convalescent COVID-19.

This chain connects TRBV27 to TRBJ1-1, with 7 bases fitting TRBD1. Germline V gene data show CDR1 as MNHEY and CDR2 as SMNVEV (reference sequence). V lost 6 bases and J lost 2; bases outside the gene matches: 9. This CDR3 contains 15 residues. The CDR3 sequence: CASRDIYRGNTEAFF. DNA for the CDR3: TGTGCCAGCAGGGACATATACAGGGGAAACACTGAAGCTTTCTTT.

CDR3 protein: CASSLIAGTITDTQYF. CDR3 nucleotide sequence: TGTGCCAGCAGCTTAATCGCCGGGACTATCACAGATACGCAGTATTTT. The J gene is TRBJ2-3, the V gene TRBV7-2, with 7 bases that match TRBD2. This CDR3 comprises 16 residues. V lost 2 bases to trimming and J lost 2 bases; unmatched junction nucleotides: 7. CDR1 is SGHTA, CDR2 FQGNSA, per germline.

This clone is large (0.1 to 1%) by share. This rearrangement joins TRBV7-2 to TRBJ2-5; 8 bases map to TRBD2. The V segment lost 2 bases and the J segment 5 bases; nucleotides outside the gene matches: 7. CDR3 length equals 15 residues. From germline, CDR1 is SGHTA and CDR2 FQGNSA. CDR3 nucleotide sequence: TGTGCCAGCAGCTTACCGGGAGGGCGCTTGGAGACCCAGTACTTC. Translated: CASSLPGGRLETQYF. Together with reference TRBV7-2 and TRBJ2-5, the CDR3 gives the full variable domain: GAGVSQSPSNKVTEKGKDVELRCDPISGHTALYWYRQSLGQGLEFLIYFQGNSAPDKSGLPSDRFSAERTGGSVSTLTIQRTQQEDSAVYLCASSLPGGRLETQYFGPGTRLLVL.

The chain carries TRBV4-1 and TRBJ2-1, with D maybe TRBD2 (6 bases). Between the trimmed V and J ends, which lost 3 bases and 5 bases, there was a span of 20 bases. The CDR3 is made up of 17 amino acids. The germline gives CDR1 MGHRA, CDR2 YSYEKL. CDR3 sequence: CASSHPRDSKPNNEQFF. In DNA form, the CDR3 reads TGCGCCAGCAGCCATCCCCGGGACTCAAAACCCAACAATGAGCAGTTCTTC.

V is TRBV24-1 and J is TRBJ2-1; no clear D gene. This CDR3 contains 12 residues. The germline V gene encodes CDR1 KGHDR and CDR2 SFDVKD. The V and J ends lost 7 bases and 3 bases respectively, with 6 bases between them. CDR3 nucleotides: TGTGCCACCAGAACACGCTACAATGAGCAGTTCTTC. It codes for CATRTRYNEQFF.